The 5 T cell receptor beta chains in this list originate from one sample, sequenced in a study of control samples from healthy donors and cancer patients. The table came from immunoSEQ multiplex PCR; TCRdb's copy has only in-frame clones and leaves some out. The data hold approximately 100,000 clones, with around nine tenths observed a single time. Sample: blood. The receptor source for this set is a human donor in good health. The donor label of this sample is uncertain.

The V call is TRBV7-8, the J call TRBJ1-4, with 7 positions matching TRBD1. The CDR3 extends over 14 amino acids. Germline V gene data show CDR1 as SGHVS and CDR2 as FQNEAQ. The ends lost 5 bases at V and 7 bases at J; junction bases unmatched: 7. The CDR3 loop is CASSVGQRFEKLFF. In nucleotides, the CDR3 is TGTGCCAGCAGCGTGGGACAGCGCTTTGAAAAACTGTTTTTT.

V usage is TRBV2 and J usage is TRBJ1-2, with 8 bases aligning to TRBD1. V was clipped by 5 bases and J by 4 bases; unmatched bases: 6. Germline CDR1 SNHLY, CDR2 FYNNEI. CDR3 length: 14 residues. The CDR3, as DNA: TGTGCCAGCAGTCAACAGGGGGAGCCCTATGGCTACACCTTC. Translation: CASSQQGEPYGYTF.

The chain carries TRBV27 and TRBJ1-1; maybe TRBD1 (5 bases). CDR3 length: 14 amino acids. Per germline, CDR1 MNHEY and CDR2 SMNVEV (reference sequence). Trimming took 1 base from V and 0 from J, leaving 6 bases between them. Written as DNA, the CDR3 is TGTGCCAGCAGTTTATGGGGCGTGAACACTGAAGCTTTCTTT. Translation gives CASSLWGVNTEAFF.

The rearrangement joins TRBV2 to TRBJ2-7; 7 bases are shared with TRBD2. With 7 bases clipped from V and 1 base from J, the junction kept 7 bases outside the gene matches. The CDR3 sequence is 14 residues long. Germline values: CDR1 SNHLY, CDR2 FYNNEI. CDR3 sequence reads: CASNPPGGSYEQYF. Here the CDR3 DNA reads TGTGCCAGCAACCCCCCGGGGGGATCCTACGAGCAGTACTTC.

V usage is TRBV5-3 and J usage is TRBJ1-3; unclear D gene. TRBV5-3 carries the ORF label, with uncertain function. Trimming removed 9 bases from V and 3 bases from J, with 22 bases in between. The CDR3 loop spans 16 amino acids. The CDR3 protein is CAKNDDGEKCGNTIYF. As DNA, the CDR3 is TGTGCCAAAAACGACGATGGGGAGAAGTGTGGAAACACCATATATTTT.